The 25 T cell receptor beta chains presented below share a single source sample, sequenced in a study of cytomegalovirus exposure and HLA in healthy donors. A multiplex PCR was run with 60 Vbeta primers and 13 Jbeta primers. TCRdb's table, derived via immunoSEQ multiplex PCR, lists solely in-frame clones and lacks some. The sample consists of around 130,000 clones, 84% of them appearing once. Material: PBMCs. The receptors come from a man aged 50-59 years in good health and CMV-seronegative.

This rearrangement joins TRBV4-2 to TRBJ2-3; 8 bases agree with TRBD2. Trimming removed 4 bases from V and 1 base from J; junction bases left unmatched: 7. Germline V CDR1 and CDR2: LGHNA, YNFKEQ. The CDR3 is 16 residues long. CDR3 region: CASSRELAAGTDTQYF. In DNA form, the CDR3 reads TGTGCCAGCAGCCGCGAACTAGCGGCGGGCACAGATACGCAGTATTTT.

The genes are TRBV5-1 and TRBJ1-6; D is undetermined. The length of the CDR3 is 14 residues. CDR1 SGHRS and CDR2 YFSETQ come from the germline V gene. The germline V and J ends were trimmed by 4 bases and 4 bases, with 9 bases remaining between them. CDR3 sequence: CASSREGYNSPLHF. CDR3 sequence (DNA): TGCGCCAGCAGCCGGGAGGGATATAATTCACCCCTCCACTTT.

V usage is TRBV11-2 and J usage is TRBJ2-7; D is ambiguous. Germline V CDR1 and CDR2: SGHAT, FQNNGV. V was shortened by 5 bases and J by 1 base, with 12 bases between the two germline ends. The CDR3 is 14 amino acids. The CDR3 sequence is CASSRGVISYEQYF. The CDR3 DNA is TGTGCCAGCAGCCGTGGAGTTATTTCCTACGAGCAGTACTTC.

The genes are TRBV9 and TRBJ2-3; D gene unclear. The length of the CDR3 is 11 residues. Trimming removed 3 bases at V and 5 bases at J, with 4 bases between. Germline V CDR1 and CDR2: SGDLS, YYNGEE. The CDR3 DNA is TGTGCCAGCAGCGCCGGAGATACGCAGTATTTT. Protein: CASSAGDTQYF.

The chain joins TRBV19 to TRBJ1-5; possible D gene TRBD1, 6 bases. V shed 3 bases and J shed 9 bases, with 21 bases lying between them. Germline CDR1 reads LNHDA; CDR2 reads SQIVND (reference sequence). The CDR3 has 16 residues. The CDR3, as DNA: TGTGCCAGTAGTATTTGGGAGACAGGCCGAGATCGGCCCCAGCATTTT. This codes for CASSIWETGRDRPQHF.

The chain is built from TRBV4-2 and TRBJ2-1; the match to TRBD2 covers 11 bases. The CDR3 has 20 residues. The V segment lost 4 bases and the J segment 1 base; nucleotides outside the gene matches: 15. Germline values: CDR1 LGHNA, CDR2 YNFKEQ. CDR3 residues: CASSRKPTSGGDRSYNEQFF. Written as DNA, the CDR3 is TGTGCCAGCAGCCGAAAACCTACTAGCGGGGGAGATAGGTCCTACAATGAGCAGTTCTTC.

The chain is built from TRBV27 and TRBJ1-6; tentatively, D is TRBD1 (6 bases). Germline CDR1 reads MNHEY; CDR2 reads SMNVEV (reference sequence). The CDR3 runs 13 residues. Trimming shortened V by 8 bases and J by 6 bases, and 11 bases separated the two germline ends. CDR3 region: CASGLQGNSPLHF. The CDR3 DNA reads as TGTGCCAGCGGCTTACAGGGTAATTCACCCCTCCACTTT.

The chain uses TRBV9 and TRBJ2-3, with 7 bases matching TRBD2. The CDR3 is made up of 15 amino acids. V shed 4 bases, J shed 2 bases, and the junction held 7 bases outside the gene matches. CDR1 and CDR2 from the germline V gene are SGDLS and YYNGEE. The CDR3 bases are TGTGCCAGCAGCCCCGGACTAGATTACACAGATACGCAGTATTTT. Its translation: CASSPGLDYTDTQYF.

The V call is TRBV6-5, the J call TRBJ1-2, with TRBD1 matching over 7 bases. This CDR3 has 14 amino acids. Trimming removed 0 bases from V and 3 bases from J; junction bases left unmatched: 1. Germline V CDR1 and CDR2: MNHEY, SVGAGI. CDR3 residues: CASSYSTGYYGYTF. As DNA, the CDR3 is TGTGCCAGCAGTTACTCGACAGGGTACTATGGCTACACCTTC.

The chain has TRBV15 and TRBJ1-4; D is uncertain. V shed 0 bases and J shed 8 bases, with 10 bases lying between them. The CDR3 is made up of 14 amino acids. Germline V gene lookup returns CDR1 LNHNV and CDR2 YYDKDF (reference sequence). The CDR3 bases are TGTGCCACCAGCAGAGATCTAGCGAGGGAAAAACTGTTTTTT. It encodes CATSRDLAREKLFF. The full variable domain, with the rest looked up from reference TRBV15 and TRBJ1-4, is DAMVIQNPRYQVTQFGKPVTLSCSQTLNHNVMYWYQQKSSQAPKLLFHYYDKDFNNEADTPDNFQSRRPNTSFCFLDIRSPGLGDTAMYLCATSRDLAREKLFFGSGTQLSVL.

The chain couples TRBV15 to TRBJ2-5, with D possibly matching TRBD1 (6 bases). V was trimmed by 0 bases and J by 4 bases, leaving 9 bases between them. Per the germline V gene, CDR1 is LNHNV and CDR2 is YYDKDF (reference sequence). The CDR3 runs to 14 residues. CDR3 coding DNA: TGTGCCACCAGCAGAGATACAGGGAGAGAGACCCAGTACTTC. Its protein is CATSRDTGRETQYF.

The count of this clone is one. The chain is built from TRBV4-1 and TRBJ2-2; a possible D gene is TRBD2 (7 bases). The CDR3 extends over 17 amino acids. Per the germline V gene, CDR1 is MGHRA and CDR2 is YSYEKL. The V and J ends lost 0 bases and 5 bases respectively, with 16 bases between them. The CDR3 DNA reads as TGCGCCAGCAGCCAAGATTTCGGGCGGGGGCTTACCGGGGAGCTGTTTTTT. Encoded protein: CASSQDFGRGLTGELFF.

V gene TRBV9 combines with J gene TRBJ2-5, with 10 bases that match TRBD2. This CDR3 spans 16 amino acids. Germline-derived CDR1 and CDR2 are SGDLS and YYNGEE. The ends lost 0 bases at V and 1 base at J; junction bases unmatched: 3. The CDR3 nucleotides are TGTGCCAGCAGCGTAGTTCAGCGGGGGGGCCAAGAGACCCAGTACTTC. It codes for CASSVVQRGGQETQYF.

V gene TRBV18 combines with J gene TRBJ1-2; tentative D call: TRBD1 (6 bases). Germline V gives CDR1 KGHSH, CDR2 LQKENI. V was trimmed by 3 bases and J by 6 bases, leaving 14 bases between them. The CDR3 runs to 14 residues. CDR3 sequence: CASSPTSQGDGYTF. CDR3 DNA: TGTGCCAGCTCACCGACATCACAGGGAGATGGCTACACCTTC.

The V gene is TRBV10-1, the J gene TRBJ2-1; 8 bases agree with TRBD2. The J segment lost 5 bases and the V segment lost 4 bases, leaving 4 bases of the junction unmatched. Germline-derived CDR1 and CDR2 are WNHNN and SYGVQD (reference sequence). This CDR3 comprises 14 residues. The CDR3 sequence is CASSGAGDHNEQFF. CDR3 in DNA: TGCGCCAGCAGTGGAGCGGGGGACCACAATGAGCAGTTCTTC.

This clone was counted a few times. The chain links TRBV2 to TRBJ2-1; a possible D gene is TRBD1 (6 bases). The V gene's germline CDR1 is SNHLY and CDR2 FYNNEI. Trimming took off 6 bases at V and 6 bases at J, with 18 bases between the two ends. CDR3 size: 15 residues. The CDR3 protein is CASRPRWTALNEQFF. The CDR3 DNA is TGTGCCAGCAGGCCAAGATGGACAGCTCTCAATGAGCAGTTCTTC.

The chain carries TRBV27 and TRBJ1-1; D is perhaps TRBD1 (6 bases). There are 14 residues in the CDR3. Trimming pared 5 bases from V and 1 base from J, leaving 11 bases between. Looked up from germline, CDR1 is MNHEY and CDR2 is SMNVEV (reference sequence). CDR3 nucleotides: TGTGCCAGCAGTAGCGTGACAGGGAACACTGAAGCTTTCTTT. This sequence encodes CASSSVTGNTEAFF.

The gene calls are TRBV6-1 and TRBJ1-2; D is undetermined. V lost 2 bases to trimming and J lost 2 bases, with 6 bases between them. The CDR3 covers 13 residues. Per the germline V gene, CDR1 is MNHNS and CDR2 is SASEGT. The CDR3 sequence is CASSERENYGYTF. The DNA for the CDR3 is TGTGCCAGCAGTGAAAGGGAGAACTATGGCTACACCTTC.

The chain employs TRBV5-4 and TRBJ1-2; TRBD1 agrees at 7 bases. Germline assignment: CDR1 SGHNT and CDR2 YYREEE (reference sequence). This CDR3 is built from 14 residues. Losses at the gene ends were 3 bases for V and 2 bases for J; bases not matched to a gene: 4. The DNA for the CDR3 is TGTGCCAGCAGCTACACGGACAGGAACTATGGCTACACCTTC. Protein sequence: CASSYTDRNYGYTF.

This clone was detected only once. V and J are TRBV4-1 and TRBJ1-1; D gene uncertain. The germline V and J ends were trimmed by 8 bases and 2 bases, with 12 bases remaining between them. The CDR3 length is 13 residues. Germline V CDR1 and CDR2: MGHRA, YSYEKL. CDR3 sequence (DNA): TGCGCCAGCCGGGATCAGACAAACACTGAAGCTTTCTTT. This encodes CASRDQTNTEAFF.

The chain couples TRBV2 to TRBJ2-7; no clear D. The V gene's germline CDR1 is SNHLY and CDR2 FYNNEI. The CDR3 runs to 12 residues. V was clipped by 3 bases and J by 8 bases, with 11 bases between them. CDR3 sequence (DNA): TGTGCCAGCAGTGATGAGGTGGCCAAGCAGTACTTC. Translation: CASSDEVAKQYF.

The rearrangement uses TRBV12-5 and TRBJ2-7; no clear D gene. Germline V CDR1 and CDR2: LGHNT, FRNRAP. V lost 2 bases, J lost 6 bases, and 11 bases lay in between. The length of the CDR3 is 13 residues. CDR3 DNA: TGTGCTAGTGGTTTGCCCCCCCTTCCCGAGCAGTACTTC. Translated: CASGLPPLPEQYF.

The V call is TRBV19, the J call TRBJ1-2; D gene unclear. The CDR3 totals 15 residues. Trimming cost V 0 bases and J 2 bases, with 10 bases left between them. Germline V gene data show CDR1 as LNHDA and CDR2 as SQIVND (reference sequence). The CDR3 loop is CASSIDPAVNYGYTF. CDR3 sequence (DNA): TGTGCCAGTAGTATAGATCCCGCAGTCAACTATGGCTACACCTTC.

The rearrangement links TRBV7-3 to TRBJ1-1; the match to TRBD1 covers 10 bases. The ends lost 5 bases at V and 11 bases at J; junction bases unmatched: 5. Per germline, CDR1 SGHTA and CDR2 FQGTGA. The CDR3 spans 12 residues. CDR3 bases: TGTGCCAGCAGCCTCGACAGGGGGCAGGCTTTCTTT. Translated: CASSLDRGQAFF.

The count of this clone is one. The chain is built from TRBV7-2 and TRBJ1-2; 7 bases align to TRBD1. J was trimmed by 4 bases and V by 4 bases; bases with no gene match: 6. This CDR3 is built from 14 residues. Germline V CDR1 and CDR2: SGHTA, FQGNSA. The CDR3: CASSSGQPPYGYTF. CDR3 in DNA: TGTGCCAGCAGCTCGGGACAGCCTCCCTATGGCTACACCTTC.